These T cell receptor beta chains were read from a single sample in a study of regulatory T cells in long-lasting Graves disease. TCRdb called the multiplex PCR reads again in MiXCR, with one record for every CDR3 protein. This sample has about 400,000 distinct CDR3 sequences, with approximately 15% found just once. These data were likewise used in another study, on T cells in Graves' hyperthyroidism and ophthalmopathy.

The material was peripheral blood mononuclear cells (PBMCs), obtained at new diagnosis, from a patient treated with antithyroid drugs. The receptors derive from a woman in her 40s with Graves disease. CDR3s include the opening cysteine and the closing phenylalanine or tryptophan. A D gene is named only where the DNA matches it firmly. For some rows the clone size is stated as once, few or many, or as a class when expanded; others skip it.

D gene: .; clone size: many; CDR3 length: 18; J gene: TRBJ2-3; V gene: TRBV7-3; CDR3 DNA: TGTGCCAGCAGCTTAGGGGGTTCTTACCCCCTTAGCACAGATACGCAGTATTTT; CDR3 protein: CASSLGGSYPLSTDTQYF
D gene: .; clone size: .; CDR3 length: 17; J gene: TRBJ1-2; V gene: TRBV6-4; CDR3 DNA: TGTGCCAGCAGTGACTCGGCCTCACCGGGACGGGGGTCGGGCTACACCTTC; CDR3 protein: CASSDSASPGRGSGYTF
D gene: TRBD2; clone size: few; CDR3 length: 18; J gene: TRBJ2-7; V gene: TRBV20-1; CDR3 DNA: TGCAGTGCTAGACCCAAACTAGCGGGAGGGCCTGGCTCCTACGAGCAGTACTTC; CDR3 protein: CSARPKLAGGPGSYEQYF
D gene: TRBD2; clone size: .; CDR3 length: 13; J gene: TRBJ2-3; V gene: TRBV20-1; CDR3 DNA: TGCAGTGCCCCGGGACTAGGGATCCGCACGCAGTATTTT; CDR3 protein: CSAPGLGIRTQYF
D gene: .; clone size: .; CDR3 length: 16; J gene: TRBJ2-3; V gene: TRBV13; CDR3 DNA: TGTGCCAGCAGCTTTCGGGGCGGACCCGACACAGATACGCAGTATTTT; CDR3 protein: CASSFRGGPDTDTQYF
D gene: TRBD2; clone size: .; CDR3 length: 17; J gene: TRBJ2-1; V gene: TRBV20-1; CDR3 DNA: TGCAGTGCTAGAGATAGGACTAGCGGGAGGGCCTACAATGAGCAGTTCTTC; CDR3 protein: CSARDRTSGRAYNEQFF
D gene: .; clone size: many; CDR3 length: 16; J gene: TRBJ1-4; V gene: TRBV11-2; CDR3 DNA: TGTGCCAGCAGCCGGGACCGTTTTGCAACTAATGAAAAACTGTTTTTT; CDR3 protein: CASSRDRFATNEKLFF
D gene: .; clone size: many; CDR3 length: 17; J gene: TRBJ2-1; V gene: TRBV7-9; CDR3 DNA: TGTGCCAGCAGCTTAATTAGGATCGTAGGGCCCCTCAATGAGCAGTTCTTC; CDR3 protein: CASSLIRIVGPLNEQFF
D gene: .; clone size: few; CDR3 length: 9; J gene: TRBJ1-1; V gene: TRBV19; CDR3 DNA: TGTGCCAGTGGGGACGAAGCTTTCTTT; CDR3 protein: CASGDEAFF
D gene: TRBD1; clone size: few; CDR3 length: 16; J gene: TRBJ2-1; V gene: TRBV12-3/TRBV12-4; CDR3 DNA: TGTGCCAGCACCTTAGCCTTGGGACAGGGGTACAATGAGCAGTTCTTC; CDR3 protein: CASTLALGQGYNEQFF
D gene: .; clone size: .; CDR3 length: 12; J gene: TRBJ2-5; V gene: TRBV9; CDR3 DNA: TGTGCCAGCAATAATGAAGGGGAGACCCAGTACTTC; CDR3 protein: CASNNEGETQYF
D gene: TRBD1; clone size: .; CDR3 length: 14; J gene: TRBJ1-5; V gene: TRBV19; CDR3 DNA: TGTGCCAGTAGTATTTGGCAGGGGGCCCAGCCCCAGCATTTT; CDR3 protein: CASSIWQGAQPQHF
D gene: TRBD2; clone size: many; CDR3 length: 14; J gene: TRBJ2-1; V gene: TRBV2; CDR3 DNA: TGTGCCAGCCGTAGGGAGCGGGGTTACAATGAGCAGTTCTTC; CDR3 protein: CASRRERGYNEQFF
D gene: TRBD1; clone size: many; CDR3 length: 14; J gene: TRBJ2-7; V gene: TRBV6-1; CDR3 DNA: TGTGCCAGCACCCTGGACAGGGTAAAATACGAGCAGTACTTC; CDR3 protein: CASTLDRVKYEQYF
D gene: .; clone size: many; CDR3 length: 16; J gene: TRBJ2-3; V gene: TRBV11-2; CDR3 DNA: TGTGCCAGCAGCAGAAACCAGGGTTCTAGCACAGATACGCAGTATTTT; CDR3 protein: CASSRNQGSSTDTQYF